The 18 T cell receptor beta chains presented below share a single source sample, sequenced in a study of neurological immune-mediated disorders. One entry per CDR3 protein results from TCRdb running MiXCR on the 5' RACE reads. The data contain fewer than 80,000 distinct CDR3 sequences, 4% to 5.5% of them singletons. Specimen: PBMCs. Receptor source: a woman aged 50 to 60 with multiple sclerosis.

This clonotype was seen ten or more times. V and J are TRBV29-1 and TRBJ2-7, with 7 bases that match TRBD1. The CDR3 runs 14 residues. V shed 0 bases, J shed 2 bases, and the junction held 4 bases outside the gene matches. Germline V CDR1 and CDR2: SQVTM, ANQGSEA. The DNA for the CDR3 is TGCAGCGTTGAAGAATTTCAGGGGGCCTACGAGCAGTACTTC. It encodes CSVEEFQGAYEQYF.

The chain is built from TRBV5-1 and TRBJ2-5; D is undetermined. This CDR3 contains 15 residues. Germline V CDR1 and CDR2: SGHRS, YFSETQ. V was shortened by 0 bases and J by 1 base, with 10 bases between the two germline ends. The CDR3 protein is CASSLDRAGQETQYF. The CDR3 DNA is TGCGCCAGCAGCTTGGATCGTGCAGGCCAAGAGACCCAGTACTTC.

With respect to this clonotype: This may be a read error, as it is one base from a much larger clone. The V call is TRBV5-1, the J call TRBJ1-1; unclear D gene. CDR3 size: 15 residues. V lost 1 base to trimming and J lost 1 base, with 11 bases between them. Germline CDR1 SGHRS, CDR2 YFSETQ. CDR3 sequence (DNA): TGCGCCAGCAGCTTGAACCGGGGAAAGAACACTGAAGCTTTCTTT. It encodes CASSLNRGKNTEAFF.

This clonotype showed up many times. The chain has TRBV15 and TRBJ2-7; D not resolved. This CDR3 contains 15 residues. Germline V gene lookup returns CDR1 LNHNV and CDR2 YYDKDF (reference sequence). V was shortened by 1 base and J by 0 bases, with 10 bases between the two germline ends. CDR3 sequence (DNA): TGTGCCACCAGCAGAGGCAGCTCGAGCTCCTACGAGCAGTACGTC. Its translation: CATSRGSSSSYEQYV.

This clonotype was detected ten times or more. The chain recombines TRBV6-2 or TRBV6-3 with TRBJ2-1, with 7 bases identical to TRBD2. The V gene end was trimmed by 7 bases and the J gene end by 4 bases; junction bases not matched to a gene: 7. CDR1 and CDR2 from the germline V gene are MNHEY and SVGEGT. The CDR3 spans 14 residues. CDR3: CASTIYGGYNEQFF. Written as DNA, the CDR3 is TGTGCCAGCACCATTTACGGGGGGTACAATGAGCAGTTCTTC.

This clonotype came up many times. The CDR3 loop reads CASSLGDRGQPQHF. Here the CDR3 DNA reads TGTGCCAGCAGCTTAGGGGACAGGGGACAGCCCCAGCATTTT. V gene TRBV7-9 combines with J gene TRBJ1-5; 10 bases agree with TRBD1. The CDR3 runs 14 residues. CDR1 SEHNR and CDR2 FQNEAQ come from the germline V gene (reference sequence). V lost 1 base, J lost 7 bases, and 1 base stayed unmatched.

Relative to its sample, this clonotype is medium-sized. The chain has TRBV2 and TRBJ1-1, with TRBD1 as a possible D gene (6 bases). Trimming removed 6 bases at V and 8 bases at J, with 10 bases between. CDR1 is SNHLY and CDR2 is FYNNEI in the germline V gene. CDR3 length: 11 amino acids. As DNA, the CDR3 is TGTGCCAGCAGGGCGAGGGGGGAAGCTTTCTTT. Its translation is CASRARGEAFF.

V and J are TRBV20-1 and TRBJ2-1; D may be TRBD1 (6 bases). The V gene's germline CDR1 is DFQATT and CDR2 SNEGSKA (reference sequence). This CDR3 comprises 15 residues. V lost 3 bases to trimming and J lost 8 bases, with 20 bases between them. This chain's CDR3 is CSASRRGHSYYEQFF. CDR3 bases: TGCAGTGCTAGCCGTAGGGGACATTCATATTATGAGCAGTTCTTC.

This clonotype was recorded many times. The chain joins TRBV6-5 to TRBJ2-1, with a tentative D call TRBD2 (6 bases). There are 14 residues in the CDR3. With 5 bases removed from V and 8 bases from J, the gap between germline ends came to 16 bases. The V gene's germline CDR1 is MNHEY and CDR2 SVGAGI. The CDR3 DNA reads TGTGCCAGCAGTCTCCGGGGGAGCAGCGATGAGCAGTTCTTC. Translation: CASSLRGSSDEQFF.

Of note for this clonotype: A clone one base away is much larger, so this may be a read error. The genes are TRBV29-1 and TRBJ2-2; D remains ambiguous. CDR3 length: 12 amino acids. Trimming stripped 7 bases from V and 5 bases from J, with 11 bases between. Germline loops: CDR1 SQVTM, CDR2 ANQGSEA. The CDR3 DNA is TGCAGCGGGGGAAAGTCGACCGGGGAGCTGTTTTTT. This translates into CSGGKSTGELFF.

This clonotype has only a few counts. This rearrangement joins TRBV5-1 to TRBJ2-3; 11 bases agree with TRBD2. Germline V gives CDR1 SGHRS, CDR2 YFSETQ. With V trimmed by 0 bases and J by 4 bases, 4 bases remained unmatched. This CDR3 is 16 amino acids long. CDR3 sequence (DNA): TGCGCCAGCAGCTTGGCGCTGACTAGCGGGGCAGATACGCAGTATTTT. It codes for CASSLALTSGADTQYF.

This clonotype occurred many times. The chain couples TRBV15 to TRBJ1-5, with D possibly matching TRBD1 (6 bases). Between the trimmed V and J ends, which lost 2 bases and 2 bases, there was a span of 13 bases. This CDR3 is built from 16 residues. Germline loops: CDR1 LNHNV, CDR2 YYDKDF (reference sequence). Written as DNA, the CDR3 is TGTGCCACCAGCAGAAGGGGGGGCGAGGGCAATCAGCCCCAGCATTTT. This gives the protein CATSRRGGEGNQPQHF.

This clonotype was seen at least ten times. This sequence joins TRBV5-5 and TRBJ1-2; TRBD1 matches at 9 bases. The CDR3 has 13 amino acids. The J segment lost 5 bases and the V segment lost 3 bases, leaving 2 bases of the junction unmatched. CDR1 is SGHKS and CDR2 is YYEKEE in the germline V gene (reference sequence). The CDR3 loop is CASSSDRGYGYTF. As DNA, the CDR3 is TGTGCCAGCAGCTCGGACAGGGGATATGGCTACACCTTC.

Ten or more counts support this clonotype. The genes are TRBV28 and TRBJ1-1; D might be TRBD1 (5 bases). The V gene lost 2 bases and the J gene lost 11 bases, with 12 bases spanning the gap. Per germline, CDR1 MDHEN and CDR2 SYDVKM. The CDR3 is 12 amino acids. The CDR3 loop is CASSLTGLSAFF. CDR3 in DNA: TGTGCCAGCAGTTTAACAGGTCTAAGCGCTTTCTTT.

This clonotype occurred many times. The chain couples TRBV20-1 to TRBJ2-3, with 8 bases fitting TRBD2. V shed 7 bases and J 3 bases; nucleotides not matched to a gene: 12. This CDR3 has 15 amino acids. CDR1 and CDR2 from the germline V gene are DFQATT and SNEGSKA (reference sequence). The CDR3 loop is CSGELGAGGTDTQYF. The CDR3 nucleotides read TGCAGTGGCGAGCTCGGGGCGGGGGGAACAGATACGCAGTATTTT.

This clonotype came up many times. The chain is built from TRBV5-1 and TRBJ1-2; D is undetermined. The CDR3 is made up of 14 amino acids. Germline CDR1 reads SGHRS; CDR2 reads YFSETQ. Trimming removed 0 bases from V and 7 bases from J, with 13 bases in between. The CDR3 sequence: CASSLGSQKGGYTF. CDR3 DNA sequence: TGCGCCAGCAGCTTGGGATCGCAGAAAGGTGGCTACACCTTC.

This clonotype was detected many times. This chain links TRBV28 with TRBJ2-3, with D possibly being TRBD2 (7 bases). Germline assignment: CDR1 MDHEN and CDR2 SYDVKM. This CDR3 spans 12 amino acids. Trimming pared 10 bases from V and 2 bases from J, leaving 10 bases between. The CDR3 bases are TGTGCCACCGGGGGGCTCACAGATACGCAGTATTTT. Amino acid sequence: CATGGLTDTQYF. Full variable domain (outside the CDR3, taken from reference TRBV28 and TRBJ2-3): DVKVTQSSRYLVKRTGEKVFLECVQDMDHENMFWYRQDPGLGLRLIYFSYDVKMKEKGDIPEGYSVSREKKERFSLILESASTNQTSMYLCATGGLTDTQYFGPGTRLTVL.

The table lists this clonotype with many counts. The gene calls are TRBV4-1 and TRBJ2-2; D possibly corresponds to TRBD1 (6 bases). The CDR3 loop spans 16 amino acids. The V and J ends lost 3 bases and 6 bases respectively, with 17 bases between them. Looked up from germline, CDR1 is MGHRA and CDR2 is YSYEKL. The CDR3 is CASSQTSTGEAGELFF. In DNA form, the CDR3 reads TGCGCCAGCAGCCAGACATCGACAGGTGAAGCCGGGGAGCTGTTTTTT.